This record covers a single T cell receptor (beta chain). Its target is not known. Those who donated, Caucasian adults without exception, all lived in Nashville, Tennessee. These data belong to a study of shared clonotypes between healthy human individuals. Trimming took off 5 bases at V and 2 bases at J, with 13 bases between the two ends. CDR1 and CDR2 (germline): MNHNY, SVGAGI (reference sequence). The CDR3 has 14 amino acids. Produced via immunoSEQ multiplex PCR; TCRdb's table is partial and in-frame only. The sample yields around 1.1 million clones, about 80% seen once. Points from the study as a whole: A reduction in generation probabilities was seen for non-shared clonotypes relative to those shared by all four donors. Sequencing of the sorted subsets was shown by rarefaction to be incomplete despite large depth.

The receptor was isolated from a man between 18 and 29 years old in good health. Some clones in this sample may be carry-over from other donors' samples. Input material: memory CD4+ T cells from PBMCs. Subset meaning: CD45RA-negative fraction. The V and J genes are TRBV6-6 and TRBJ2-7, with a tentative D call TRBD2 (6 bases). The chain's CDR3 is CASSRGTVAYEQYF. The CDR3 DNA reads TGTGCCAGCAGTCGCGGGACCGTAGCCTACGAGCAGTACTTC.